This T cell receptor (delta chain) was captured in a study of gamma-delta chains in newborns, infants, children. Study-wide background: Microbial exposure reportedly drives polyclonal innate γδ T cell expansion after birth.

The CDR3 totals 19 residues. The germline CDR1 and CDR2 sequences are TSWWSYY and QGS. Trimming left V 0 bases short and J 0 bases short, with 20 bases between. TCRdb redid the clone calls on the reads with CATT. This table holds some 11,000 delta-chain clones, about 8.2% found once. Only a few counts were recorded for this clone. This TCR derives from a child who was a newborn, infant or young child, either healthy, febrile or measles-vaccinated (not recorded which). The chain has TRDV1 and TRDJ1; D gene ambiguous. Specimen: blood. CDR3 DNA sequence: TGTGCTCTTGGGGAACTTGAGCTACCCAAAACGTCGTACACCGATAAACTCATCTTT. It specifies CALGELELPKTSYTDKLIF.